One and the same sample provided the 23 T cell receptor beta chains below, sequenced in a study of T cell changes during pregnancy in multiple sclerosis. Repertoires were generated with immunoSEQ multiplex PCR, while TCRdb's copy carries only in-frame clones and drops some. The sample carries tens of thousands of clones, more than 80% recorded once. The sample was peripheral blood, taken in the third trimester of pregnancy. All receptors derive from a female donor with multiple sclerosis, enrolled in a pregnancy study.

This rearrangement joins TRBV9 to TRBJ2-3; the match to TRBD1 covers 9 bases. The CDR3 has 16 residues. Looked up from germline, CDR1 is SGDLS and CDR2 is YYNGEE. V shed 4 bases, J shed 0 bases, and the junction held 6 bases outside the gene matches. The CDR3 region is CASSPGQGTSTDTQYF. The CDR3 DNA sequence: TGTGCCAGCAGCCCGGGACAGGGAACTAGCACAGATACGCAGTATTTT.

The rearrangement uses TRBV28 and TRBJ1-2, with TRBD1 matching over 8 bases. The trim removed 2 bases at V and 8 bases at J, leaving 7 bases unmatched. The length of the CDR3 is 14 residues. Germline lookup yields CDR1 MDHEN and CDR2 SYDVKM. The CDR3 DNA is TGTGCCAGCAGTTTAGGACAGGGTACGAAGGGCTACACCTTC. Translation gives CASSLGQGTKGYTF.

The chain combines TRBV10-3 with TRBJ2-7, with 7 bases that match TRBD1. The CDR3 consists of 13 residues. From germline, CDR1 is ENHRY and CDR2 SYGVKD. V lost 5 bases to trimming and J lost 2 bases; unmatched junction nucleotides: 3. The CDR3 reads CAISRDSPYEQYF. The CDR3 coding sequence is TGTGCCATCAGTCGGGACAGCCCCTACGAGCAGTACTTC.

The rearrangement links TRBV9 to TRBJ2-1; 12 bases are shared with TRBD2. Per germline, CDR1 SGDLS and CDR2 YYNGEE. V lost 3 bases, J lost 4 bases, and 5 bases stayed unmatched. The CDR3 runs to 16 residues. The CDR3 sequence is CASSARLAGEYNEQFF. The CDR3 bases are TGTGCCAGCAGCGCCAGACTAGCGGGAGAATACAATGAGCAGTTCTTC.

The V call is TRBV5-1, the J call TRBJ1-1, with D unclear. CDR1 is SGHRS and CDR2 is YFSETQ in the germline V gene. Trimming pared 5 bases from V and 2 bases from J, leaving 10 bases between. The CDR3 covers 13 residues. The DNA for the CDR3 is TGCGCCAGCAGACGGGTGATCAACACTGAAGCTTTCTTT. As protein: CASRRVINTEAFF.

CDR3 sequence (DNA): TGTGCCAGCAGCAACAGGCTGGGACTTTTCGGAGAGCAGTTCTTC. Encoded protein: CASSNRLGLFGEQFF. This chain connects TRBV7-9 to TRBJ2-1; TRBD2 might be the D (6 bases). V lost 5 bases and J 10 bases, leaving 21 bases between the germline ends. The length of the CDR3 is 15 residues. Per germline, CDR1 SEHNR and CDR2 FQNEAQ (reference sequence).

The V and J genes are TRBV2 and TRBJ2-7; D may be TRBD2 (7 bases). Germline CDR1 and CDR2: SNHLY and FYNNEI. V lost 6 bases and J lost 1, with 22 bases in between. The CDR3 covers 17 residues. This CDR3 reads CASRIEGGSSGSYEQYF. The CDR3 DNA sequence: TGTGCCAGCAGGATCGAGGGGGGTTCTAGCGGTTCCTACGAGCAGTACTTC.

This chain connects TRBV11-2 to TRBJ2-1; 11 bases line up with TRBD2. This CDR3 is built from 15 residues. Per the germline V gene, CDR1 is SGHAT and CDR2 is FQNNGV. The V segment lost 3 bases and the J segment 5 bases; nucleotides outside the gene matches: 3. CDR3 nucleotides: TGTGCCAGCAGCTTTCTAGCGGGAGGAGACAATGAGCAGTTCTTC. Amino acids: CASSFLAGGDNEQFF.

This chain connects TRBV6-1 to TRBJ1-5; D not certain. The CDR3 is 15 residues long. The V end was cut by 6 bases, the J end by 0 bases, with 12 bases between. The germline V gene has CDR1 MNHNS and CDR2 SASEGT. The CDR3, as DNA: TGTGCCAGCAGGATAGTTTTTTATAGCAATCAGCCCCAGCATTTT. This codes for CASRIVFYSNQPQHF.

In this sample, this clone turned up a few times. Written as DNA, the CDR3 is TGTGCCAGCAGCTTAGACTACAATCAGCCCCAGCATTTT. It codes for CASSLDYNQPQHF. The gene calls are TRBV7-2 and TRBJ1-5; no clear D gene. Trimming left V 1 base short and J 3 bases short, with 4 bases between. The CDR3 spans 13 residues. Germline assignment: CDR1 SGHTA and CDR2 FQGNSA.

J is TRBJ2-1 and V is TRBV7-2; the match to TRBD2 covers 7 bases. V shed 4 bases, J shed 2 bases, and the junction held 5 bases outside the gene matches. The CDR3 is made up of 15 amino acids. The germline V gene encodes CDR1 SGHTA and CDR2 FQGNSA. CDR3 protein: CASSSRAGTYNEQFF. CDR3 in DNA: TGTGCCAGCAGCTCCCGAGCGGGGACCTACAATGAGCAGTTCTTC.

The chain combines TRBV23-1 with TRBJ2-6; 7 bases fit TRBD1. TRBV23-1 is reported as an ORF; its role is uncertain. The CDR3 has 18 amino acids. The junction had 10 bases not matched to a gene; V was cut back by 4 bases and J by 1 base. The chain's CDR3 is CASSRPTGVDSGANVLTF. The CDR3 DNA sequence: TGCGCCAGCAGTCGCCCAACAGGGGTGGATTCTGGGGCCAACGTCCTGACTTTC.

This clone appeared a single time. This chain joins TRBV5-4 and TRBJ2-3; D might be TRBD2 (6 bases). The V end was cut by 3 bases, the J end by 1 base, with 15 bases between. Looked up from germline, CDR1 is SGHNT and CDR2 is YYREEE (reference sequence). CDR3 size: 16 residues. The CDR3 DNA is TGTGCCAGCAGCTCCCCCCGGGAGCGGGGCACAGATACGCAGTATTTT. Residues: CASSSPRERGTDTQYF. Drawing the rest from reference TRBV5-4 and TRBJ2-3, the complete variable domain is ETGVTQSPTHLIKTRGQQVTLRCSSQSGHNTVSWYQQALGQGPQFIFQYYREEENGRGNFPPRFSGLQFPNYSSELNVNALELDDSALYLCASSSPRERGTDTQYFGPGTRLTVL.

The chain links TRBV4-1 to TRBJ1-4, with D tentatively TRBD1 (6 bases). Germline CDR1 MGHRA, CDR2 YSYEKL. Trimming cost V 1 base and J 4 bases, with 16 bases left between them. CDR3 length: 17 amino acids. Here the CDR3 reads CASSQVSGTSVNEKLFF. CDR3 nucleotides: TGCGCCAGCAGCCAAGTCTCAGGGACATCCGTTAATGAAAAACTGTTTTTT.

The count of this clone is one. This chain uses TRBV7-9 with TRBJ1-2; D is possibly TRBD1 (5 bases). The CDR3 runs to 16 residues. Trimming pared 5 bases from V and 0 bases from J, leaving 16 bases between. Looked up from germline, CDR1 is SEHNR and CDR2 is FQNEAQ (reference sequence). The CDR3 region has the DNA TGTGCCAGCAGCCTCCCGACAGACCTAACTAACTATGGCTACACCTTC. This codes for CASSLPTDLTNYGYTF.

J is TRBJ1-4 and V is TRBV18, with TRBD1 matching over 7 bases. Germline V lookup: CDR1 KGHSH, CDR2 LQKENI. V shed 4 bases, J shed 5 bases, and the junction held 10 bases outside the gene matches. This CDR3 has 16 amino acids. CDR3 sequence reads: CASSLLTGAANEKLFF. The CDR3 DNA reads TGTGCCAGCTCACTTTTAACAGGGGCCGCCAATGAAAAACTGTTTTTT.

V gene TRBV6-6 combines with J gene TRBJ1-4; D remains ambiguous. The CDR3 is made up of 13 amino acids. Trimming cost V 0 bases and J 10 bases, with 9 bases left between them. The germline V gene has CDR1 MNHNY and CDR2 SVGAGI (reference sequence). This CDR3 reads CASSYSTGGKLFF. CDR3 DNA sequence: TGTGCCAGCAGTTACTCGACTGGAGGAAAACTGTTTTTT.

The CDR3 region has the DNA TGTGCCAGCAGTTCCTTAGGGGCCAGGGATATTGGGGCCAACGTCCTGACTTTC. Its protein product is CASSSLGARDIGANVLTF. The chain carries TRBV28 and TRBJ2-6, with D tentatively TRBD1 (5 bases). The length of the CDR3 is 18 residues. Germline values: CDR1 MDHEN, CDR2 SYDVKM. V lost 4 bases to trimming and J lost 3 bases, with 19 bases between them.

The rearrangement links TRBV25-1 to TRBJ2-1, with D possibly being TRBD1 (5 bases). Germline values: CDR1 MGHDK, CDR2 SYGVNS. CDR3 length: 11 residues. V lost 8 bases and J 4 bases, leaving 6 bases between the germline ends. CDR3 residues: CASGAYNEQFF. Here the CDR3 DNA reads TGTGCCAGCGGGGCTTACAATGAGCAGTTCTTC.

This rearrangement joins TRBV4-1 to TRBJ2-5; the D gene is possibly TRBD1 (5 bases). This CDR3 has 14 amino acids. Germline CDR1 and CDR2: MGHRA and YSYEKL. The V end lost 0 bases, the J end lost 4 bases, and 9 bases lay between the germline ends. CDR3 nucleotides: TGCGCCAGCAGCCAAGATGGGGCAGGAGAGACCCAGTACTTC. Protein: CASSQDGAGETQYF.

The rearrangement links TRBV19 to TRBJ1-5, with TRBD1 matching over 7 bases. Germline V gives CDR1 LNHDA, CDR2 SQIVND (reference sequence). The CDR3 loop spans 18 amino acids. V dropped 5 bases and J dropped 0; count of bases not matched to a gene: 13. Here the CDR3 DNA reads TGTGCCAGTAGTCAACCGGTCAGGGGGTTTTATAGCAATCAGCCCCAGCATTTT. Amino acid sequence: CASSQPVRGFYSNQPQHF.

This clone was counted a few times. The rearrangement joins TRBV11-2 to TRBJ2-3; maybe TRBD2 (7 bases). CDR1 and CDR2 from the germline V gene are SGHAT and FQNNGV. The CDR3 length is 14 residues. V lost 5 bases, J lost 5 bases, and 14 bases lay in between. The CDR3 sequence is CASSPRGGQDTQYF. CDR3 DNA sequence: TGTGCCAGCAGCCCTAGGGGGGGGCAAGATACGCAGTATTTT.

The chain employs TRBV5-5 and TRBJ1-5, with a weak D call TRBD1 (6 bases). This CDR3 is built from 16 residues. Germline V gene sequence: CDR1 SGHKS, CDR2 YYEKEE (reference sequence). V was cut by 4 bases and J by 3 bases, with 17 bases left in between. The CDR3 DNA reads as TGTGCCAGCAGCCTCAGGACAGCGGAACCCAATCAGCCCCAGCATTTT. Protein sequence: CASSLRTAEPNQPQHF.